This paragraph covers one TCR beta chain sequence. These data belong to a study of blood T cell repertoires in COVID-19. Across the study: Acute and convalescent COVID-19 samples came from the United States, Italy and Spain. PBMCs, B-cell-depleted T cells, or T cells provided the cDNA or gDNA that made up the material.

V lost 3 bases, J lost 2 bases, and 7 bases stayed unmatched. CDR1 and CDR2 from the germline V gene are KGHSH and LQKENI. The CDR3 has 16 residues. As originally analysed: Nucleated cell number was recorded as an estimate derived from reference gene primer amplification. Libraries were prepared by immunoSEQ multiplex PCR; TCRdb keeps only in-frame clonotypes and omits some of them. The V and J calls and clone size come from that table; D and trimming were worked out from the DNA. Of roughly 90,000 clones listed, 80% are singletons. The TCR was taken from a woman in her 70s with acute or convalescent COVID-19. The V call is TRBV18, the J call TRBJ2-3; 8 bases map to TRBD2. Sample: peripheral blood. In DNA, the CDR3 is TGTGCCAGCTCACCCGGGCGGGAGGTAACCACAGATACGCAGTATTTT. Translating it yields CASSPGREVTTDTQYF.